Following are 30 T cell receptor beta chains from one sample sequenced in a study of regulatory T cells in long-lasting Graves disease. Time point denoted: newly diagnosed GD, antithyroid drugs for less than 3 months. PBMCs provided the RNA from which the TCR library was made. Library construction for TCR beta used iRepertoire HTBI primers and Arm-PCR of CDR3 regions. In TCRdb, the multiplex PCR reads were re-called with MiXCR into one record per CDR3 protein. The sample records 250,000 to 300,000 distinct CDR3 sequences, 15% to 20% being singletons. The same data also contributed to another study, on T cells in Graves' hyperthyroidism and ophthalmopathy.

The source was peripheral blood mononuclear cells (PBMCs), collected at new diagnosis, from a patient treated with antithyroid drugs. These receptor sequences come from a woman in her twenties or thirties with Graves disease.

This clonotype appeared many times. One end of the junction varies from germline; a read error may be responsible. This chain connects TRBV10-1 to TRBJ2-6, with a possible D match to TRBD1 (6 bases). Germline CDR1 and CDR2: WNHNN and SYGVQD (reference sequence). The CDR3 contains 18 residues. The CDR3 region is CASSPVVTGSSGANVLTF. The CDR3 DNA is TGTGCCAGCAGCCCCGTCGTCACAGGGAGCTCTGGGGCCAACGTCCTGACTTTC.

This clonotype was recorded at least ten times. The gene calls are TRBV12-3 or TRBV12-4 and TRBJ2-1; tentative D call: TRBD2 (5 bases). This CDR3 contains 15 residues. Trimming stripped 1 base from V and 5 bases from J, with 12 bases between. CDR3 sequence: CASSLETSRDNEQFF. CDR3 in DNA: TGTGCCAGCAGTTTAGAGACATCGAGGGACAATGAGCAGTTCTTC.

This clonotype came up many times. The chain joins TRBV7-8 to TRBJ1-3, with a weak D call TRBD1 (6 bases). V was pared by 5 bases and J by 1 base, with 12 bases between. This CDR3 has 15 residues. Germline values: CDR1 SGHVS, CDR2 FQNEAQ. CDR3 coding DNA: TGTGCCAGCAGCCCCAACAGGGTATCTGGAAACACCATATATTTT. As protein: CASSPNRVSGNTIYF.

This clonotype was picked up a small number of times. The chain couples TRBV19 to TRBJ1-3; the match to TRBD1 covers 8 bases. Per germline, CDR1 LNHDA and CDR2 SQIVND (reference sequence). The CDR3 contains 15 residues. The ends lost 2 bases at V and 11 bases at J; junction bases unmatched: 11. CDR3 protein: CASSIPRTGTFAIYF. The DNA of the CDR3 is TGTGCCAGTAGTATACCAAGGACAGGGACTTTCGCCATATATTTT.

This clonotype came up many times. The CDR3 sequence: CASSKTDFSYNEQFF. The CDR3 DNA follows: TGCGCCAGCAGCAAGACAGACTTCTCCTACAATGAGCAGTTCTTC. This chain uses TRBV5-1 with TRBJ2-1; perhaps TRBD1 as D (5 bases). The CDR3 has 15 amino acids. Germline assignment: CDR1 SGHRS and CDR2 YFSETQ. V was pared by 4 bases and J by 0 bases, with 11 bases between.

A note on this clonotype: This likely came from a read error, as a far larger clone is one base away. The V and J genes are TRBV12-3 or TRBV12-4 and TRBJ2-1, with 9 bases that match TRBD1. The trim removed 4 bases at V and 10 bases at J, leaving 14 bases unmatched. The CDR3 length is 16 residues. DNA of the CDR3: TGTGCCAGCAGTTCCTCCTGGGACAGGGCTACCTACGAGCAGTTCTTC. Residues: CASSSSWDRATYEQFF.

This clonotype was seen ten or more times. The rearrangement uses TRBV18 and TRBJ1-6; D is undetermined. CDR1 and CDR2 (germline): KGHSH, LQKENI. The CDR3 runs to 16 residues. V was pared by 2 bases and J by 6 bases, with 14 bases between. The CDR3, as DNA: TGTGCCAGCTCACCAGGGGTAGTTCACGGTAATTCACCCCTCCACTTT. Translated: CASSPGVVHGNSPLHF.

DNA for the CDR3: TGTGCCAGCCAAGGGACAGGGGGCTATGGCTACACCTTC. Translated, it gives CASQGTGGYGYTF. The chain joins TRBV27 to TRBJ1-2, with 11 bases fitting TRBD1. The CDR3 runs to 13 residues. V shed 8 bases, J shed 4 bases, and the junction held 3 bases outside the gene matches. Germline CDR1 reads MNHEY; CDR2 reads SMNVEV (reference sequence).

This clonotype was picked up many times. This chain joins TRBV20-1 and TRBJ1-2; D unresolved. The V gene's germline CDR1 is DFQATT and CDR2 SNEGSKA (reference sequence). This CDR3 contains 13 residues. Deletions cut 8 bases from V and 7 bases from J, with 20 bases between. The CDR3 here is CSTNLGRDIGYTF. The CDR3 nucleotides read TGCAGTACAAACCTCGGGAGGGATATTGGCTACACCTTC.

This chain connects TRBV18 to TRBJ2-3, with 14 bases aligning to TRBD2. Trimming at V came to 2 bases and at J to 4 bases, leaving 5 bases not matched to a gene. Germline loops: CDR1 KGHSH, CDR2 LQKENI. The CDR3 contains 17 residues. The CDR3 nucleotides are TGTGCCAGCTCACCAGGGACTAGCGGGGGAGGTGCAGATACGCAGTATTTT. Its protein product is CASSPGTSGGGADTQYF.

This clonotype was seen ten or more times. The chain employs TRBV6-1 and TRBJ1-6; 7 bases agree with TRBD1. V lost 5 bases and J lost 10; bases outside the gene matches: 11. The CDR3 loop spans 15 amino acids. Germline-derived CDR1 and CDR2 are MNHNS and SASEGT. The CDR3 here is CASSTHGQDNSPLHF. The CDR3 DNA reads as TGTGCCAGCAGTACTCACGGACAGGACAACTCACCCCTCCACTTT.

This clonotype was seen ten or more times. The chain links TRBV19 to TRBJ2-1, with D maybe TRBD1 (5 bases). The V end was cut by 4 bases, the J end by 2 bases, with 15 bases between. Germline V gene lookup returns CDR1 LNHDA and CDR2 SQIVND (reference sequence). CDR3 size: 16 residues. The CDR3 sequence is CASSKDTLAPYNEQFF. The CDR3 DNA reads TGTGCCAGTAGTAAGGACACACTCGCCCCCTACAATGAGCAGTTCTTC.

The rearrangement uses TRBV2 and TRBJ2-7; 10 positions match TRBD2. Trimming took 5 bases from V and 7 from J; bases not matched to a gene: 11. CDR1 and CDR2 (germline): SNHLY, FYNNEI. This CDR3 region has 15 residues. The CDR3 is CASSNGLAATKEQYF. For the CDR3, the DNA is TGTGCCAGCAGTAACGGACTAGCGGCCACTAAAGAGCAGTACTTC.

This clonotype occurred a few times. The chain links TRBV5-1 to TRBJ2-1, with TRBD2 as a possible D gene (6 bases). The CDR3 consists of 14 residues. V gave up 8 bases and J gave up 5 bases, with 17 bases separating them. Germline assignment: CDR1 SGHRS and CDR2 YFSETQ. CDR3 in DNA: TGCGCCAGTCACTGGGGCGGGGTAAACAATGAGCAGTTCTTC. Translation gives CASHWGGVNNEQFF.

Of note for this clonotype: This probably arose from a read error, given a far larger clone one base away. The rearrangement uses TRBV5-1 and TRBJ2-7, with D possibly matching TRBD1 (5 bases). CDR3 length equals 16 residues. Trimming cost V 4 bases and J 7 bases, with 24 bases left between them. Germline values: CDR1 SGHRS, CDR2 YFSETQ. This CDR3 is CASSRTTVSSYNEQYF. The CDR3 region has the DNA TGCGCCAGCAGCAGGACAACAGTAAGCTCCTACAATGAGCAGTACTTC.

This clonotype was recorded at least ten times. CDR3 in amino acids: CASRGDPGQGNTGELFF. Here the CDR3 DNA reads TGTGCCAGCAGGGGTGATCCGGGACAGGGGAACACCGGGGAGCTGTTTTTT. The rearrangement uses TRBV9 and TRBJ2-2; 9 bases are a match to TRBD1. The CDR3 contains 17 residues. Germline V lookup: CDR1 SGDLS, CDR2 YYNGEE. The V and J ends lost 5 bases and 1 base, in that order; junction bases with no gene match: 9.

This clonotype was recorded many times. The chain recombines TRBV4-1 with TRBJ2-7; possibly TRBD1 for D (5 bases). The CDR3 loop spans 14 amino acids. Germline values: CDR1 MGHRA, CDR2 YSYEKL. V was pared by 2 bases and J by 4 bases, with 12 bases between. In DNA, the CDR3 is TGCGCCAGCAGCCAACCCGACAGTGAGTACGAGCAGTACTTC. Translating it yields CASSQPDSEYEQYF.

This clonotype occurred many times. The chain carries TRBV3-1 and TRBJ1-6; D is unresolved. Per germline, CDR1 LGHDT and CDR2 YNNKEL (reference sequence). The length of the CDR3 is 15 residues. The V gene lost 3 bases and the J gene lost 0 bases, with 6 bases spanning the gap. The CDR3 protein is CASSQGSSYNSPLHF. The DNA of the CDR3 is TGTGCCAGCAGCCAGGGGAGCTCCTATAATTCACCCCTCCACTTT.

In this sample, this clonotype turned up many times. J is TRBJ2-7 and V is TRBV20-1; the D is unclear. This CDR3 is built from 13 residues. CDR1 and CDR2 (germline): DFQATT, SNEGSKA (reference sequence). Trimming took off 2 bases at V and 6 bases at J, with 14 bases between the two ends. CDR3 protein: CSARNNRHSEQYF. The CDR3 bases are TGCAGTGCTAGAAATAATCGGCATTCCGAGCAGTACTTC.

This clonotype was detected many times. The chain employs TRBV7-8 and TRBJ2-1; 8 bases map to TRBD1. This CDR3 is built from 16 residues. V gave up 5 bases and J gave up 10 bases; unmatched junction bases: 16. Germline lookup yields CDR1 SGHVS and CDR2 FQNEAQ. CDR3 DNA: TGTGCCAGCAGCCTGAGAAACAGGGGGGCGAACGCGGAGCAGTTCTTC. Residues: CASSLRNRGANAEQFF.

As to this clonotype: This likely traces to a read error, being one base from a far larger clone. The genes are TRBV5-1 and TRBJ2-5; weak D call: TRBD2 (5 bases). Germline V CDR1 and CDR2: SGHRS, YFSETQ. The CDR3 runs 13 residues. The CDR3 nucleotides are TGTGCCAGCAGCCAATTACTAGACGAGACCCAGTACTTC. The encoded protein is CASSQLLDETQYF.

This clonotype showed up many times. The CDR3 DNA reads as TGTGCCAGCAGTGACCCAGCGGCGTTCGGTCACAATGAGCAGTTCTTC. Amino acids: CASSDPAAFGHNEQFF. This chain joins TRBV6-2 or TRBV6-3 and TRBJ2-1, with a possible D match to TRBD2 (5 bases). Trimming took off 5 bases at V and 5 bases at J, with 19 bases between the two ends. The CDR3 spans 16 residues. Germline V gene data show CDR1 as MNHEY and CDR2 as SVGEGT.

This clonotype occurred a few times. The chain combines TRBV6-1 with TRBJ1-1, with D perhaps matching TRBD1 (5 bases). CDR3 length: 13 amino acids. In germline, CDR1 is MNHNS, CDR2 SASEGT. CDR3 residues: CGSQGLMNTEAFF. The DNA of the CDR3 is TGTGGCTCTCAGGGTTTAATGAACACTGAAGCTTTCTTT.

V is TRBV12-3 or TRBV12-4 and J is TRBJ1-5; D gene uncertain. V lost 0 bases, J lost 4 bases, and 10 bases lay in between. The CDR3 extends over 15 amino acids. The CDR3 sequence is CASSLALGMNQPQHF. The CDR3 DNA follows: TGTGCCAGCAGTTTAGCGCTCGGGATGAATCAGCCCCAGCATTTT.

This rearrangement joins TRBV20-1 to TRBJ2-7; 7 positions match TRBD2. The CDR3 runs 14 residues. After removal of 6 bases from V and 0 bases from J, the junction contained 8 bases not matched to a gene. Germline assignment: CDR1 DFQATT and CDR2 SNEGSKA (reference sequence). DNA of the CDR3: TGCAGTGCCAGAAGCGGGGAGAGCTCCTACGAGCAGTACTTC. Residues: CSARSGESSYEQYF.

This clonotype came up a few times. The chain carries TRBV27 and TRBJ2-4; D perhaps matches TRBD1 (5 bases). Trimming took 1 base from V and 9 from J, leaving 16 bases between them. The CDR3 contains 15 residues. Per germline, CDR1 MNHEY and CDR2 SMNVEV (reference sequence). CDR3 region: CASSLFNPRVTIQYF. Written as DNA, the CDR3 is TGTGCCAGCAGTTTATTTAACCCCAGGGTTACCATTCAGTACTTC.

This clonotype was seen more than once but under ten times. Possible read error: a much larger clone is one base away. This chain joins TRBV7-2 and TRBJ1-1; TRBD1 is a possible D gene (6 bases). Germline values: CDR1 SGHTA, CDR2 FQGNSA. The CDR3 has 14 amino acids. The CDR3: CASSLYGGGTDAFF. CDR3 nucleotides: TGTGCCAGCAGCTTATACGGGGGCGGGACTGACGCTTTCTTT. Looking up the rest from reference TRBV7-2 and TRBJ1-1 gives the full variable domain: GAGVSQSPSNKVTEKGKDVELRCDPISGHTALYWYRQSLGQGLEFLIYFQGNSAPDKSGLPSDRFSAERTGGSVSTLTIQRTQQEDSAVYLCASSLYGGGTDAFFGQGTRLTVV.

This clonotype has a count of ten or more. The chain is built from TRBV12-3 or TRBV12-4 and TRBJ1-1; tentative D call: TRBD1 (6 bases). The CDR3 contains 14 residues. V was shortened by 3 bases and J by 5 bases, with 13 bases between the two germline ends. CDR3 protein: CASSLGGRVTEAFF. For the CDR3, the DNA is TGTGCCAGCAGTTTGGGGGGGCGCGTGACTGAAGCTTTCTTT.

This chain connects TRBV9 to TRBJ2-1, with 11 bases aligning to TRBD1. The V gene's germline CDR1 is SGDLS and CDR2 YYNGEE. The V segment lost 2 bases and the J segment 7 bases; nucleotides outside the gene matches: 5. The CDR3 extends over 15 amino acids. The CDR3 nucleotides are TGTGCCAGCAGCGTTGGACAGGGGGCTGGGAATGAGCAGTTCTTC. It codes for CASSVGQGAGNEQFF.

This clonotype has a count of ten or more. The chain carries TRBV5-1 and TRBJ2-3, with a possible D match to TRBD1 (5 bases). The CDR3 loop spans 13 amino acids. V lost 2 bases, J lost 8 bases, and 12 bases lay in between. CDR1 and CDR2 from the germline V gene are SGHRS and YFSETQ. CDR3 sequence: CASSLKGVGTQYF. The CDR3 nucleotides read TGCGCCAGCAGCTTAAAAGGGGTCGGTACGCAGTATTTT.